A single sample gave rise to the 18 T cell receptor beta chains below, sequenced in a study of tumor and adjacent non-tumor tissue in lung cancer. TCRbeta libraries were built with three rounds of nested PCR, modified from ARM-PCR. One entry per CDR3 protein, called by TCRdb with MiXCR from the multiplex PCR reads. The repertoire has around 71,000 distinct CDR3 sequences, approximately 77% of them found once; the top ten carry about 9.5%. This sample's RNA came from whole unsorted tissue. Sequencing was performed on lung tumor tissue. These receptors were taken from a woman aged 35 to 49 with non-small cell lung cancer.

The rearrangement links TRBV11-3 to TRBJ2-3, with 8 bases fitting TRBD1. The CDR3 runs to 16 residues. Germline lookup yields CDR1 SGHNT and CDR2 YENEEA. The CDR3: CTSSLRTGGRMDTQYF. CDR3 DNA sequence: TGTACTAGCAGCCTTCGAACAGGGGGAAGGATGGATACGCAGTATTTT.

Points on this clonotype: A junction end diverges from the germline sequence, so it may reflect a read error. The V gene is TRBV24-1, the J gene TRBJ2-7; 8 bases line up with TRBD2. CDR1 and CDR2 from the germline V gene are KGHDR and SFDVKD. There are 14 residues in the CDR3. CDR3 protein: CATCSGTRGYEQHF. CDR3 nucleotide sequence: TGTGCCACCTGTAGTGGGACTAGGGGCTACGAGCAGCACTTC.

This clonotype was seen just once. A much larger clonotype is one base distant, so this may be a read error. The V and J genes are TRBV20-1 and TRBJ2-4, with D perhaps matching TRBD1 (7 bases). Germline CDR1 is DFQATT and CDR2 is SNEGSKA (reference sequence). This CDR3 has 15 amino acids. CDR3 in amino acids: CSAPPTGALAYIHYF. The CDR3 DNA sequence: TGCAGTGCCCCTCCCACAGGGGCCCTAGCGTACATTCATTACTTC.

For this clonotype: A much larger clone lies a single base off, so this may be a read error. The V call is TRBV29-1, the J call TRBJ1-1; no clear D. The germline V gene encodes CDR1 SQVTM and CDR2 ANQGSEA. This CDR3 is built from 14 residues. DNA for the CDR3: TGCAACGTTGACCGAGGACGGTCCAACACTGAAGCTTTCTTT. As protein: CNVDRGRSNTEAFF. The full variable domain, with the rest looked up from reference TRBV29-1 and TRBJ1-1, is SAVISQKPSRDICQRGTSLTIQCQVDSQVTMMFWYRQQPGQSLTLIATANQGSEATYESGFVIDKFPISRPNLTFSTLTVSNMSPEDSSIYLCNVDRGRSNTEAFFGQGTRLTVV.

This clonotype was picked up one time. The junction shows a germline mismatch at one end, possibly a read error. The V call is TRBV4-2, the J call TRBJ2-1; D is perhaps TRBD2 (6 bases). Germline V gene sequence: CDR1 LGHNA, CDR2 YNFKEQ. The CDR3 sequence is 16 residues long. The CDR3 DNA reads TGTGCCAGCAGCCAAGATCGAGTAGCGGCCTACGATGAGCTGTTCTTC. Protein product: CASSQDRVAAYDELFF.

This clonotype was seen more than once but under ten times. The chain is built from TRBV21-1 and TRBJ2-7; the DNA was not compared with TRBD1, the D call given in the table. TRBV21-1 is a known pseudogene. This CDR3 is 13 amino acids long. The DNA of the CDR3 is TGTGTCAGCAGCCGGGACAGGGCCTACGAGCAGTACTTC. The encoded protein is CVSSRDRAYEQYF.

About this clonotype itself: A much more abundant neighbour one base away suggests this may be a read error. This chain connects TRBV11-2 to TRBJ2-1, with D unclear. Germline CDR1 SGHAT, CDR2 FQNNGV. The CDR3 sequence is 13 residues long. V lost 0 bases and J 9 bases, leaving 9 bases between the germline ends. CDR3 in DNA: TGTGCCAGCAGCTTAGATCGTGCCGGTGAGCAGTTCTTC. Translated, it gives CASSLDRAGEQFF.

In the case of this clonotype: The conserved closing phenylalanine or tryptophan is absent in this CDR3, likely reflecting a read error. V gene TRBV12-3 or TRBV12-4 combines with J gene TRBJ2-1, with 13 positions matching TRBD2. The CDR3 covers 15 residues. In DNA form, the CDR3 reads TGTGTCGGCAGCCCTACTAGCGGGAGGGCCAGGGAGCAGTTCTTA. Amino acids: CVGSPTSGRAREQFL.

This clonotype was recorded at least ten times. The V call is TRBV5-1, the J call TRBJ2-3, with a possible D match to TRBD2 (6 bases). Germline CDR1 SGHRS, CDR2 YFSETQ. The CDR3 has 17 amino acids. The ends were cut back, 0 bases at V and 2 bases at J, with 16 bases in the middle. CDR3 nucleotides: TGCGCCAGCAGCTTGGCCGCACTAGCCCAGAACACAGATACGCAGTATTTT. Protein product: CASSLAALAQNTDTQYF. Complete variable domain (other parts from reference TRBV5-1 and TRBJ2-3): KAGVTQTPRYLIKTRGQQVTLSCSPISGHRSVSWYQQTPGQGLQFLFEYFSETQRNKGNFPGRFSGRQFSNSRSEMNVSTLELGDSALYLCASSLAALAQNTDTQYFGPGTRLTVL.

CDR3 loop: CVRSPGQGYYEQYF. CDR3 bases: TGTGTCCGCAGCCCGGGACAGGGGTACTACGAGCAGTACTTC. The chain employs TRBV11-1 and TRBJ2-7; 10 bases map to TRBD1. Germline V gene lookup returns CDR1 SGHAT and CDR2 FQDESV (reference sequence). The CDR3 has 14 residues. Using reference TRBV11-1 and TRBJ2-7 for the parts outside the CDR3, the full variable domain is EAEVAQSPRYKITEKSQAVAFWCDPISGHATLYWYRQILGQGPELLVQFQDESVVDDSQLPKDRFSAERLKGVDSTLKIQPAELGDSAMYLCVRSPGQGYYEQYFGPGTRLTVT.

This clonotype occurred a few times. The chain recombines TRBV20-1 with TRBJ1-2, with D possibly being TRBD1 (6 bases). Between the trimmed V and J ends, which lost 3 bases and 10 bases, there was a span of 18 bases. The germline CDR1 and CDR2 sequences are DFQATT and SNEGSKA (reference sequence). The CDR3 consists of 13 residues. The DNA for the CDR3 is TGCAGTGCTAGTCCTATGAAGACAGGCGACTACACCTTC. Translating it yields CSASPMKTGDYTF.

There are many counts of this clonotype. This chain joins TRBV6-6 and TRBJ2-3; D gene unclear. This CDR3 is built from 13 residues. V shed 0 bases and J shed 4 bases, with 5 bases lying between them. Germline values: CDR1 MNHNY, CDR2 SVGAGI (reference sequence). This chain's CDR3 is CASSYSPPDTQYF. For the CDR3, the DNA is TGTGCCAGCAGTTACTCCCCCCCAGATACGCAGTATTTT.

In DNA form, the CDR3 reads TGTGCCAGCAGTCTCGGGGTAGCCTCGGGGACAGATACGCAGTATTTT. Amino acids: CASSLGVASGTDTQYF. The rearrangement uses TRBV12-3 or TRBV12-4 and TRBJ2-3; possible D gene TRBD2, 5 bases. The CDR3 contains 16 residues. V was cut by 5 bases and J by 3 bases, with 18 bases left in between.

This clonotype was detected only once. This is likely a read error, given that the CDR3 carries no conserved phenylalanine or tryptophan at its end. The V gene is TRBV10-3, the J gene TRBJ2-7; D not resolved. The CDR3 consists of 12 residues. Germline CDR1 and CDR2: ENHRY and SYGVKD. CDR3 loop: CTISDPLYEQYS. The DNA of the CDR3 is TGTACCATCAGTGACCCACTTTACGAGCAGTACTCC.

This clonotype was picked up a small number of times. Without the conserved terminal phenylalanine or tryptophan, this CDR3 likely stems from a read error. The J gene is TRBJ2-5, the V gene TRBV4-1; D is ambiguous. CDR1 is MGHRA, CDR2 YSYEKL, per germline. The CDR3 has 14 residues. CDR3 amino acids: CANSQDTIMETQYL. CDR3 DNA: TGCGCCAACAGCCAAGATACCATAATGGAGACCCAGTACCTC.

A note on this clonotype: At one of its ends the junction is not consistent with the germline gene, which may arise from a read error. This chain links TRBV11-2 with TRBJ2-7; maybe TRBD1 (6 bases). The V gene's germline CDR1 is SGHAT and CDR2 FQNNGV. The CDR3 totals 13 residues. The CDR3 nucleotides are TGTGCCAGCAGCTTTCTCTCAGGGGACGATCAGTACTTC. The encoded protein is CASSFLSGDDQYF.

V gene TRBV5-4 combines with J gene TRBJ2-2; 14 bases align to TRBD2. The length of the CDR3 is 17 residues. Germline-derived CDR1 and CDR2 are SGHNT and YYREEE (reference sequence). DNA of the CDR3: TGTGCTAGCTCATTCTTGGGACTAGCGGGAGTAACCGGGGAGCTGTTTTTT. Its protein is CASSFLGLAGVTGELFF. The full variable domain, in which reference TRBV5-4 and TRBJ2-2 provide the parts outside the CDR3, is ETGVTQSPTHLIKTRGQQVTLRCSSQSGHNTVSWYQQALGQGPQFIFQYYREEENGRGNFPPRFSGLQFPNYSSELNVNALELDDSALYLCASSFLGLAGVTGELFFGEGSRLTVL.

Notes on this clonotype: Possible read error: a much larger clone is one base away. The V gene is TRBV20-1, the J gene TRBJ2-1; 10 positions agree with TRBD2. This CDR3 comprises 15 residues. The germline CDR1 and CDR2 sequences are DFQATT and SNEGSKA (reference sequence). V gave up 5 bases and J gave up 5 bases; unmatched junction bases: 9. In DNA, the CDR3 is TGCAGTGCTCACCGGGGTCTAGCGGGAGACAATGAGCAGTTCTTC. It translates to CSAHRGLAGDNEQFF.